The 30 T cell receptor beta chains presented below share a single source sample, sequenced in a study of beta chain features in type 1 diabetes. Expressed TCRB transcripts were sequenced, since all the RNA that had been isolated was reverse transcribed. The table came from immunoSEQ multiplex PCR; TCRdb's copy has only in-frame clones and leaves some out. This table holds some 160,000 clones, 8% to 9.5% found once. No antigen is known for these receptors. Overall study results and limits: Moderate but significant shortening of TCRB CDR3s was recorded in all four CD4+ subsets from Type 1 diabetes patients.

The sequenced sample was central memory CD4+ T cells from blood. The receptor source for this set is a woman between 18 and 29 years old with type 1 diabetes.

This clone was seen only a few times. J is TRBJ2-1 and V is TRBV11-2, with D perhaps TRBD2 (5 bases). This CDR3 spans 14 amino acids. V lost 1 base and J lost 6, with 10 bases in between. Germline-derived CDR1 and CDR2 are SGHAT and FQNNGV. The CDR3 spells CASSLASSSNEQFF. The CDR3 coding sequence is TGTGCCAGCAGCTTAGCATCTAGCTCCAATGAGCAGTTCTTC.

This clone occurred a few times. A junction end diverges from the germline sequence, so it may reflect a read error. The gene calls are TRBV11-2 and TRBJ1-4; a weak D match, TRBD1 (5 bases). The CDR3 length is 12 residues. Germline-derived CDR1 and CDR2 are SGHAT and FQNNGV. The CDR3 DNA reads as TGTGCCAGCAGCTCCCTGGACCAGGGTAGATCTTTT. Residues: CASSSLDQGRSF.

This chain joins TRBV7-2 and TRBJ2-1; D perhaps matches TRBD2 (6 bases). Looked up from germline, CDR1 is SGHTA and CDR2 is FQGNSA. The CDR3 spans 15 residues. V was trimmed by 1 base and J by 3 bases, leaving 10 bases between them. The CDR3 loop reads CASSLGGTYYNEQFF. The CDR3 nucleotides are TGTGCCAGCAGCTTAGGGGGGACTTACTACAATGAGCAGTTCTTC.

The J gene is TRBJ2-1, the V gene TRBV6-5, with TRBD2 matching over 8 bases. The germline V gene has CDR1 MNHEY and CDR2 SVGAGI. The junction had 14 bases not matched to a gene; V was cut back by 7 bases and J by 9 bases. The CDR3 totals 15 residues. CDR3 nucleotides: TGTGCCAGCATTCCAGCGGGGGCCTCAAGGGGTGAGCAGTTCTTC. Protein: CASIPAGASRGEQFF.

V is TRBV10-3 and J is TRBJ1-3, with 10 bases fitting TRBD1. Germline loops: CDR1 ENHRY, CDR2 SYGVKD. This CDR3 spans 13 amino acids. V gave up 8 bases and J gave up 9 bases; unmatched junction bases: 7. This chain's CDR3 is CAISGTGDATIYF. The CDR3 bases are TGTGCCATCTCGGGGACAGGGGACGCCACCATATATTTT.

The chain combines TRBV5-5 with TRBJ1-2, with D possibly being TRBD1 (5 bases). Germline CDR1 and CDR2: SGHKS and YYEKEE (reference sequence). The germline V and J ends were trimmed by 0 bases and 2 bases, with 8 bases remaining between them. The CDR3 runs to 14 residues. The CDR3 DNA reads as TGTGCCAGCAGCTTGGGACAGCCCAACTATGGCTACACCTTC. This codes for CASSLGQPNYGYTF.

This clone has more than one count but fewer than ten. The chain joins TRBV28 to TRBJ1-2, with D unresolved. CDR1 is MDHEN, CDR2 SYDVKM, per germline. Trimming removed 6 bases at V and 9 bases at J, with 11 bases between. This CDR3 spans 11 amino acids. The CDR3 nucleotides read TGTGCCAGCAGCAGTGACACTCGCTACACCTTC. Translating gives CASSSDTRYTF.

V gene TRBV7-8 combines with J gene TRBJ2-4; 7 nucleotides line up with TRBD2. Looked up from germline, CDR1 is SGHVS and CDR2 is FQNEAQ. The CDR3 contains 14 residues. Losses at the gene ends were 1 base for V and 7 bases for J; bases not matched to a gene: 4. In nucleotides, the CDR3 is TGTGCCAGCAGCTTAGGCGCTAGCGGCAACATTCAGTACTTC. Protein sequence: CASSLGASGNIQYF.

This clone was seen only a few times. This chain links TRBV19 with TRBJ2-5, with 8 bases aligning to TRBD1. Unmatched junction bases numbered 4, after V lost 5 bases and J lost 2 bases. The CDR3 has 14 residues. Germline V gives CDR1 LNHDA, CDR2 SQIVND (reference sequence). The CDR3 DNA reads as TGTGCCAGTAGTTTCTGGACAGGGCAAGAGACCCAGTACTTC. As protein: CASSFWTGQETQYF.

This clone has only a few counts. The V and J genes are TRBV28 and TRBJ1-1; D might be TRBD1 (6 bases). Germline CDR1 reads MDHEN; CDR2 reads SYDVKM. Trimming took 7 bases from V and 1 from J, leaving 10 bases between them. This CDR3 has 13 amino acids. The DNA of the CDR3 is TGTGCCAGCACAGGGACACCGAACACTGAAGCTTTCTTT. It codes for CASTGTPNTEAFF. The full variable domain, with the rest looked up from reference TRBV28 and TRBJ1-1, is DVKVTQSSRYLVKRTGEKVFLECVQDMDHENMFWYRQDPGLGLRLIYFSYDVKMKEKGDIPEGYSVSREKKERFSLILESASTNQTSMYLCASTGTPNTEAFFGQGTRLTVV.

This sequence joins TRBV11-3 and TRBJ2-7; 8 bases line up with TRBD1. The CDR3 is 13 residues long. Trimming cost V 8 bases and J 6 bases; bases outside gene matches: 9. Germline CDR1 and CDR2: SGHNT and YENEEA. The CDR3 sequence is CASGVTGAGEQYF. Here the CDR3 DNA reads TGTGCCAGCGGGGTGACAGGGGCGGGCGAGCAGTACTTC.

This clone was seen ten or more times. V is TRBV29-1 and J is TRBJ1-1, with D tentatively TRBD1 (6 bases). Germline loops: CDR1 SQVTM, CDR2 ANQGSEA. The ends were cut back, 0 bases at V and 7 bases at J, with 18 bases in the middle. The CDR3 is 15 amino acids. DNA of the CDR3: TGCAGCGTTGAAGACGTTGCGACAGGCTCCCGTGAAGCTTTCTTT. This codes for CSVEDVATGSREAFF. Full variable domain (outside the CDR3, taken from reference TRBV29-1 and TRBJ1-1): SAVISQKPSRDICQRGTSLTIQCQVDSQVTMMFWYRQQPGQSLTLIATANQGSEATYESGFVIDKFPISRPNLTFSTLTVSNMSPEDSSIYLCSVEDVATGSREAFFGQGTRLTVV.

This clone has only a few counts. Mismatch with germline at one junction end may stem from a read error. The V call is TRBV19, the J call TRBJ2-3, with D maybe TRBD2 (6 bases). The CDR3 consists of 16 residues. CDR1 and CDR2 (germline): LNHDA, SQIVND (reference sequence). CDR3 loop: CASSHTGRTSTDTQYF. CDR3 DNA: TGTGCCAGTAGCCACACCGGACGTACTAGCACGGATACGCAGTATTTT.

V gene TRBV5-1 combines with J gene TRBJ2-3; the D gene is possibly TRBD2 (6 bases). The CDR3 sequence is 14 residues long. Trimming cost V 0 bases and J 1 base, with 6 bases left between them. Germline V CDR1 and CDR2: SGHRS, YFSETQ. DNA of the CDR3: TGCGCCAGCAGCTTGGTAGCGGGCACAGATACGCAGTATTTT. This encodes CASSLVAGTDTQYF.

This clone showed up just a few times. The rearrangement links TRBV6-1 to TRBJ1-6; 10 bases agree with TRBD1. The V and J ends lost 3 bases and 4 bases, in that order; junction bases with no gene match: 3. The germline V gene has CDR1 MNHNS and CDR2 SASEGT. This CDR3 region has 16 residues. The CDR3 DNA reads as TGTGCCAGCAGTGAGGGACAGGGGTATTATAATTCACCCCTCCACTTT. Encoded protein: CASSEGQGYYNSPLHF.

This clone was observed a handful of times. The chain has TRBV5-6 and TRBJ2-2; 7 nucleotides align to TRBD1. CDR1 is SGHDT and CDR2 is YYEEEE in the germline V gene. The length of the CDR3 is 16 residues. Trimming took 4 bases from V and 4 from J; bases not matched to a gene: 10. CDR3 in DNA: TGTGCCAGCAGCCGGACAGGAATTGGGGGCACCGGGGAGCTGTTTTTT. Translation gives CASSRTGIGGTGELFF. Supplemented by reference TRBV5-6 and TRBJ2-2, the full variable domain reads DAGVTQSPTHLIKTRGQQVTLRCSPKSGHDTVSWYQQALGQGPQFIFQYYEEEERQRGNFPDRFSGHQFPNYSSELNVNALLLGDSALYLCASSRTGIGGTGELFFGEGSRLTVL.

A few counts support this clone. The chain combines TRBV5-1 with TRBJ2-1; 9 nucleotides match TRBD1. The CDR3 runs 14 residues. The V and J ends lost 5 bases and 3 bases, in that order; junction bases with no gene match: 3. Per germline, CDR1 SGHRS and CDR2 YFSETQ. CDR3 coding DNA: TGCGCCAGCAGGCGGGGACAGGGCTACAATGAGCAGTTCTTC. Translating gives CASRRGQGYNEQFF.

This clone was counted only a few times. V is TRBV6-6 and J is TRBJ1-5; D uncertain. Per germline, CDR1 MNHNY and CDR2 SVGAGI (reference sequence). Trimming took 8 bases from V and 3 from J, leaving 11 bases between them. This CDR3 is 13 amino acids long. The CDR3 DNA sequence: TGTGCCAGCGCCGGGGAAAACAATCAGCCCCAGCATTTT. Translation: CASAGENNQPQHF.

This clone appeared a few times. The rearrangement joins TRBV18 to TRBJ2-5; TRBD1 agrees at 7 bases. Germline-derived CDR1 and CDR2 are KGHSH and LQKENI. V shed 6 bases, J shed 5 bases, and the junction held 12 bases outside the gene matches. The CDR3 has 15 amino acids. The CDR3 DNA is TGTGCCAGCTCCCCGGACAGGCAAATAGGGGAGACCCAGTACTTC. Protein sequence: CASSPDRQIGETQYF.

This clone showed up just a few times. The chain is built from TRBV4-2 and TRBJ2-5, with TRBD2 matching 9 bases. The CDR3 is made up of 16 amino acids. The germline V gene encodes CDR1 LGHNA and CDR2 YNFKEQ. V lost 0 bases and J lost 5; bases outside the gene matches: 7. DNA for the CDR3: TGTGCCAGCAGCCAAGAAGCTAGCGGGAACGGCGAGACCCAGTACTTC. This encodes CASSQEASGNGETQYF.

This clone was seen a few times. The CDR3 region has the DNA TGCGCCAGCAGCTCCGGACTAGCAACAGATACGCAGTATTTT. Translating it yields CASSSGLATDTQYF. The chain recombines TRBV5-1 with TRBJ2-3; the match to TRBD2 covers 8 bases. The germline V gene encodes CDR1 SGHRS and CDR2 YFSETQ. The trim removed 3 bases at V and 3 bases at J, leaving 3 bases unmatched. This CDR3 region has 14 residues. Looking up the rest from reference TRBV5-1 and TRBJ2-3 gives the full variable domain: KAGVTQTPRYLIKTRGQQVTLSCSPISGHRSVSWYQQTPGQGLQFLFEYFSETQRNKGNFPGRFSGRQFSNSRSEMNVSTLELGDSALYLCASSSGLATDTQYFGPGTRLTVL.

This chain connects TRBV9 to TRBJ2-1; D is perhaps TRBD2 (6 bases). This CDR3 has 13 amino acids. The germline V and J ends were trimmed by 4 bases and 7 bases, with 12 bases remaining between them. The germline gives CDR1 SGDLS, CDR2 YYNGEE. The CDR3 sequence: CASSRGKINEQFF. The DNA of the CDR3 is TGTGCCAGCAGCCGGGGGAAGATTAATGAGCAGTTCTTC. Based on the CDR3 plus reference TRBV9 and TRBJ2-1, the full variable domain is DSGVTQTPKHLITATGQRVTLRCSPRSGDLSVYWYQQSLDQGLQFLIQYYNGEERAKGNILERFSAQQFPDLHSELNLSSLELGDSALYFCASSRGKINEQFFGPGTRLTVL.

CDR3 protein: CASSLEGVNTEAFF. The CDR3 DNA reads TGCGCCAGCAGCTTGGAGGGGGTGAACACTGAAGCTTTCTTT. This chain connects TRBV5-1 to TRBJ1-1, with D tentatively TRBD1 (6 bases). This CDR3 has 14 amino acids. Trimming pared 0 bases from V and 0 bases from J, leaving 6 bases between. The germline V gene has CDR1 SGHRS and CDR2 YFSETQ.

This clone was counted only a few times. The chain couples TRBV27 to TRBJ1-4, with D tentatively TRBD1 (5 bases). V lost 0 bases to trimming and J lost 7 bases, with 12 bases between them. The germline V gene has CDR1 MNHEY and CDR2 SMNVEV (reference sequence). This CDR3 contains 15 residues. The CDR3 sequence is CASSLSPGFSEKLFF. The CDR3 DNA is TGTGCCAGCAGTTTATCGCCAGGGTTTAGTGAAAAACTGTTTTTT.

V usage is TRBV11-3 and J usage is TRBJ2-5, with 9 bases that match TRBD2. CDR3 length equals 15 residues. Per the germline V gene, CDR1 is SGHNT and CDR2 is YENEEA. V was pared by 6 bases and J by 5 bases, with 10 bases of the junction left unmatched. CDR3 region: CASRPLGLAQETQYF. CDR3 sequence (DNA): TGTGCCAGCAGGCCTCTGGGACTAGCTCAGGAGACCCAGTACTTC.

The chain links TRBV4-3 to TRBJ1-2; D is unclear. The V end lost 0 bases, the J end lost 7 bases, and 12 bases lay between the germline ends. From germline, CDR1 is LGHNA and CDR2 YSLEER. The CDR3 has 14 amino acids. The CDR3 DNA is TGCGCCAGCAGCCAAGAATACGGGTCCGGTGGCTACACCTTC. It codes for CASSQEYGSGGYTF.

CDR3 residues: CASSSPSGGDADTQYF. CDR3 bases: TGTGCCAGCAGCTCCCCTAGCGGGGGGGATGCAGATACGCAGTATTTT. This chain connects TRBV4-2 to TRBJ2-3; 12 bases match TRBD2. The germline CDR1 and CDR2 sequences are LGHNA and YNFKEQ. V was pared by 5 bases and J by 4 bases, with 7 bases of the junction left unmatched. This CDR3 region has 16 residues.

This clone was observed a few times. The chain couples TRBV7-6 to TRBJ2-1, with D possibly TRBD1 on 5 matching bases. The V and J ends lost 5 bases and 3 bases respectively, with 17 bases between them. This CDR3 contains 16 residues. The V gene's germline CDR1 is SGHVS and CDR2 FNYEAQ. CDR3 sequence: CASSPRQGRSYNEQFF. The CDR3 bases are TGTGCCAGCAGCCCCCGTCAGGGAAGGAGCTACAATGAGCAGTTCTTC.

V gene TRBV11-2 combines with J gene TRBJ2-3; no clear D. The CDR3 loop spans 14 amino acids. Germline values: CDR1 SGHAT, CDR2 FQNNGV. Trimming pared 0 bases from V and 4 bases from J, leaving 8 bases between. The CDR3 here is CASSLDKLSDTQYF. Here the CDR3 DNA reads TGTGCCAGCAGCTTAGATAAACTTTCAGATACGCAGTATTTT.

This clone was observed a handful of times. The chain uses TRBV15 and TRBJ2-1; D not resolved. The germline V gene encodes CDR1 LNHNV and CDR2 YYDKDF (reference sequence). CDR3 length: 14 amino acids. The ends were cut back, 6 bases at V and 8 bases at J, with 17 bases in the middle. DNA for the CDR3: TGTGCCACCAGTAGACCAGACCCCCGGGATGAGCAGTTCTTC. It encodes CATSRPDPRDEQFF.